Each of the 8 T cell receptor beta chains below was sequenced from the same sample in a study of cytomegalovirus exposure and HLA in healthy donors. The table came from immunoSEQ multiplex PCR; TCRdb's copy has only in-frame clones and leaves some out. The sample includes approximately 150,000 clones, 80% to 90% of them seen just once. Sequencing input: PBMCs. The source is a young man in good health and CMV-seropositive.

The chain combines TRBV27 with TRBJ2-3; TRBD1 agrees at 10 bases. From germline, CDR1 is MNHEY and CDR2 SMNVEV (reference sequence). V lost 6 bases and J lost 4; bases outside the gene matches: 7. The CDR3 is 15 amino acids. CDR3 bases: TGTGCCAGCAGCCACGGGACAGGGGCGGCAGATACGCAGTATTTT. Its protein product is CASSHGTGAADTQYF.

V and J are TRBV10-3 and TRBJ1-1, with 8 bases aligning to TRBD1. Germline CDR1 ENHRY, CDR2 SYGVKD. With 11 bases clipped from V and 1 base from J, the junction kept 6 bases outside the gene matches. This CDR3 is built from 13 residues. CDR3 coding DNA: TGTGCCTCGACAGGGGTTGGGAACACTGAAGCTTTCTTT. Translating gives CASTGVGNTEAFF.

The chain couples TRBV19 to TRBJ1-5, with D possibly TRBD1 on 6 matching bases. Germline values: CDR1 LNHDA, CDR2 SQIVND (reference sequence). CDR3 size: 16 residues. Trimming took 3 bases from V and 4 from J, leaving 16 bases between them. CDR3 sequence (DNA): TGTGCCAGTAGTATTGGAGCGGGGGCTTGGAATCAGCCCCAGCATTTT. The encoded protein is CASSIGAGAWNQPQHF.

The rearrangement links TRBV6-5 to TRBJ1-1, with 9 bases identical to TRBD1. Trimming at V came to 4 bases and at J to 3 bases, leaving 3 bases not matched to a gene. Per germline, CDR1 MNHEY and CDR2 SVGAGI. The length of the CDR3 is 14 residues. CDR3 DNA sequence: TGTGCCAGCAGTTCAAGGACAGGGGACACTGAAGCTTTCTTT. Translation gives CASSSRTGDTEAFF.

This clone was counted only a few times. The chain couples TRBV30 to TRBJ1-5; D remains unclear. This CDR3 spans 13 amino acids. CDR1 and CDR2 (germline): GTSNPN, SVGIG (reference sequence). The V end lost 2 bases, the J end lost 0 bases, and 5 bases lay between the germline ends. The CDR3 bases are TGTGCCTGGAGTCTAAGTAGCAATCAGCCCCAGCATTTT. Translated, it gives CAWSLSSNQPQHF.

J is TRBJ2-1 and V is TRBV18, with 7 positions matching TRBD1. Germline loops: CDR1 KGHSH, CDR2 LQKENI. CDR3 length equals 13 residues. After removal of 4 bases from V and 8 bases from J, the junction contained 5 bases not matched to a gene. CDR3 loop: CASSRDRGDEQFF. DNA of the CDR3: TGTGCCAGCTCACGGGACAGAGGGGATGAGCAGTTCTTC.

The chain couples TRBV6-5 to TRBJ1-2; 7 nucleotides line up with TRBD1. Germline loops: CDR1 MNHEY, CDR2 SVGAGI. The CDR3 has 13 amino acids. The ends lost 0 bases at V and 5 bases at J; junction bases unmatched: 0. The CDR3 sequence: CASSYSTGYGYTF. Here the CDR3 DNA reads TGTGCCAGCAGTTACTCGACAGGGTATGGCTACACCTTC.

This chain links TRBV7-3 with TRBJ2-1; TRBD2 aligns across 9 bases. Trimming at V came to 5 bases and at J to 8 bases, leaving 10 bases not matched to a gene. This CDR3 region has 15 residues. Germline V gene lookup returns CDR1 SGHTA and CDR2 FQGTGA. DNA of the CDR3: TGTGCCAGCAGCCTCGGGACTAGCCCTCGACATGAGCAGTTCTTC. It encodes CASSLGTSPRHEQFF. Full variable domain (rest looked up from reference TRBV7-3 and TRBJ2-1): GAGVSQTPSNKVTEKGKYVELRCDPISGHTALYWYRQSLGQGPEFLIYFQGTGAADDSGLPNDRFFAVRPEGSVSTLKIQRTERGDSAVYLCASSLGTSPRHEQFFGPGTRLTVL.